A selection of T cell receptor beta chains follows, all from one sample in a study of CD8+ T cells in alopecia areata. Sequencing used immunoSEQ multiplex PCR; TCRdb keeps in-frame clones, though not all of them. Here the sample spans some 150,000 clones, about 54% being singletons. Sample: CD4+ T cells sorted from blood, taken around week 55, from a patient treated with tofacitinib. The receptors derive from a human donor with alopecia areata. CDR3s include the opening cysteine and the closing phenylalanine or tryptophan. D genes are given only for firm matches. Only part of the rows carry a size: once, few, many, or a class if the clone is expanded.

clone size | D gene | J gene | V gene | CDR3 DNA | CDR3 protein
NA | NA | TRBJ2-7 | TRBV7-9 | TGTGCCAGCAGCTTAGACATCTACGAGCAGTACTTC | CASSLDIYEQYF
NA | NA | TRBJ2-7 | TRBV5-6 | TGTGCCAGCAGCTCCCAGCGGTACTCCTACGAGCAGTACTTC | CASSSQRYSYEQYF
few | NA | TRBJ2-2 | TRBV5-6 | TGTGCCAGCAGCTTATACCCGGTGAACACCGGGGAGCTGTTTTTT | CASSLYPVNTGELFF
once | NA | TRBJ2-3 | TRBV5-1 | TGCGCCAGCAGCTTGGATGGGAAAGCTACGCAGTATTTT | CASSLDGKATQYF
once | TRBD1 | TRBJ2-7 | TRBV19 | TGTGCCACCCGGACAGGGTACGAGCAGTACTTC | CATRTGYEQYF
NA | TRBD1 | TRBJ1-1 | TRBV5-1 | TGCGCCAGCAGCTGGGAGGGACAGGGTGGAACTGAAGCTTTCTTT | CASSWEGQGGTEAFF
NA | TRBD2 | TRBJ2-3 | TRBV30 | TGTGCCTTTGAACTGGCGGGGGGAGGGACGCAGTATTTT | CAFELAGGGTQYF
few | TRBD1 | TRBJ1-5 | TRBV15 | TGTGCCACCAGCAAGCTCGGACAGGGAACTCCCCAGCATTTT | CATSKLGQGTPQHF
many | NA | TRBJ1-1 | TRBV19 | TGTGCCAGTAGTCCACCGAGCAGTAGCACTGAAGCTTTCTTT | CASSPPSSSTEAFF
few | NA | TRBJ2-3 | TRBV28 | TGTGCCAGCAGGGAGACAGATACGCAGTATTTT | CASRETDTQYF
NA | NA | TRBJ1-1 | TRBV30 | TGTGCCTGGAGTCCCCAGGGAGGCTACACTGAAGCTTTCTTT | CAWSPQGGYTEAFF
NA | NA | TRBJ1-2 | TRBV6-5 | TGTGCCAGCAGTTACGAAGCTAACTATGGCTACACCTTC | CASSYEANYGYTF
NA | NA | TRBJ1-6 | TRBV7-9 | TGTGCCAGCAGCCTACACCCTGCTTACGGAACCGATAATTCACCCCTCCACTTT | CASSLHPAYGTDNSPLHF
NA | NA | TRBJ1-1 | TRBV5-1 | TGCGCCAGCAGCTTGGCCAGTCGAGGAACAACTGAAGCTTTCTTT | CASSLASRGTTEAFF
NA | NA | TRBJ2-5 | TRBV29-1 | TGCAGCGTGCGGACAAACCAAGAGACCCAGTACTTC | CSVRTNQETQYF
NA | NA | TRBJ2-5 | TRBV10-3 | TGTGCCATCAGTGAGATTGGTTCGGAGACCCAGTACTTC | CAISEIGSETQYF
NA | NA | TRBJ1-1 | TRBV30 | TGTGCCTGGAGTGTGAGTGGGACTGAAGCTTTCTTT | CAWSVSGTEAFF
NA | TRBD2 | TRBJ2-3 | TRBV7-3 | TGTGCCAGCAGCCCTAGCGGGGGCACAGATACGCAGTATTTT | CASSPSGGTDTQYF
NA | NA | TRBJ2-4 | TRBV9 | TGTGCCAGCAGCGTAGAATGGGGAGGAGGCATTCAGTACTTC | CASSVEWGGGIQYF
few | TRBD1 | TRBJ2-1 | TRBV18 | TGTGCCAGCTCCCCCGGGACAGACCTCTACAATGAGCAGTTCTTC | CASSPGTDLYNEQFF
NA | NA | TRBJ2-7 | TRBV30 | TGTGCCTGGGGGGACCGCACCGAGCTGTACTTC | CAWGDRTELYF
few | NA | TRBJ2-6 | TRBV5-1 | TGCGCCAGCAGCTCGACAGGATCCTCTGGGGCCAACGTCCTGACTTTC | CASSSTGSSGANVLTF
NA | NA | TRBJ1-1 | TRBV29-1 | TGCAGCGTCACGAAGGGGAACACTGAAGCTTTCTTT | CSVTKGNTEAFF
NA | NA | TRBJ1-2 | TRBV29-1 | TGCAGCGTTGGTCAAAACACGGAATATGGCTACACCTTC | CSVGQNTEYGYTF
NA | NA | TRBJ2-3 | TRBV10-3 | TGTGCCATCAGGGCAGGGGGCACAGATACGCAGTATTTT | CAIRAGGTDTQYF
NA | TRBD1 | TRBJ2-7 | TRBV18 | TGTGCCAGCTCACTTGGACAGGGGGTCCACGAGCAGTACTTC | CASSLGQGVHEQYF
NA | NA | TRBJ2-4 | TRBV9 | TGTGCCAGCAGCGTAGGACCGGCAGAAGGGGACATTCAGTACTTC | CASSVGPAEGDIQYF
few | NA | TRBJ1-5 | TRBV30 | TGTGCCTGGAGTGCCCGAGGTGTATATAGCAATCAGCCCCAGCATTTT | CAWSARGVYSNQPQHF
few | NA | TRBJ2-3 | TRBV7-9 | TGTGCCAGCAGCGGCGATACGCAGTATTTT | CASSGDTQYF
NA | NA | TRBJ1-1 | TRBV29-1 | TGCAGCGTTGATCGTGGGGGAGGCGACACTGAAGCTTTCTTT | CSVDRGGGDTEAFF
NA | NA | TRBJ1-2 | TRBV2 | TGTGCCAACATCTATCGGGCAGGGTTTCGGGGCTACACCTTC | CANIYRAGFRGYTF
NA | NA | TRBJ1-6 | TRBV2 | TGTGCCAGCTGCCCTTACGAGAATTCACCCCTCCACTTT | CASCPYENSPLHF
NA | TRBD2 | TRBJ2-5 | TRBV5-1 | TGCGCCAGCAGCTTGGGAAGCGGGATGAATGAAGAGACCCAGTACTTC | CASSLGSGMNEETQYF
NA | NA | TRBJ1-1 | TRBV9 | TGTGCCAGCAGCCCCCCCAGGGTCCCCACTGAAGCTTTCTTT | CASSPPRVPTEAFF
NA | TRBD1 | TRBJ1-5 | TRBV12-5 | TGTGCTAGTGGACCGGACAGGGTCGGGGTGGTTCAGCCCCAGCATTTT | CASGPDRVGVVQPQHF
NA | TRBD1 | TRBJ1-2 | TRBV29-1 | TGCAGCGTTCAGCGGACAGGGGGCTTCGTGGCGGACCCTAACTATGGCTACACCTTC | CSVQRTGGFVADPNYGYTF
NA | NA | TRBJ2-3 | TRBV1 | TGCACCAGCAGCCCGAGGACAGGGGATCGCCCAGGGGGTACGCAGTATTTT | CTSSPRTGDRPGGTQYF
NA | NA | TRBJ1-4 | TRBV4-1 | TGCGCCAGCAGCCAGGACCCTTTGGGACTGCTCCAACTGTTTTTT | CASSQDPLGLLQLFF
few | NA | TRBJ2-4 | TRBV29-1 | TGCAGCGTTGATAGGCTGTTAGCCAAAAACATTCAGTACTTC | CSVDRLLAKNIQYF
NA | NA | TRBJ1-5 | TRBV2 | TGTGCCAGCAGGCCCGGGACGGAACTTGGGCCCCAGCATTTT | CASRPGTELGPQHF
once | NA | TRBJ2-7 | TRBV29-1 | TGCAGCGTTGTCCCCGGACAGGGAGGGCACGAGCAGTACTTC | CSVVPGQGGHEQYF
few | TRBD2 | TRBJ2-3 | TRBV29-1 | TGCAGCGTTGAAGGCCTAGCGGCCGCTAGCACAGATACGCAGTATTTT | CSVEGLAAASTDTQYF
few | NA | TRBJ2-5 | TRBV5-1 | TGCGCCAGCAGCTTGTCCCTCGGAGGGGGACGAGAGACCCAGTACTTC | CASSLSLGGGRETQYF
NA | NA | TRBJ2-1 | TRBV23-1 | TGCGCCAGCGGCTCGGAAGGGAGGCATGAGCAGTTCTTC | CASGSEGRHEQFF
once | NA | TRBJ1-2 | TRBV6-5 | TGTGCCAGCACCCAGAACCAGGCCCCCTATGGCTACACCTTC | CASTQNQAPYGYTF
NA | NA | TRBJ1-1 | TRBV29-1 | TGCAGCGTGCGCCAGCCGAAGGTTGAAGCTTTCTTT | CSVRQPKVEAFF
NA | TRBD2 | TRBJ2-5 | TRBV7-9 | TGTGCCAGCAGCTCGACTAGCGGAATACAAGAGACCCAGTACTTC | CASSSTSGIQETQYF
NA | TRBD1 | TRBJ2-7 | TRBV7-6 | TGTGCCAGCAGCTTGCCCCCCGGACAGGCCAAGGGGCAGTACTTC | CASSLPPGQAKGQYF